The TCR beta chain under discussion was sequenced for a study of blood T cell repertoires in COVID-19. For the study at large: Italy, Spain and the United States were the sources of the convalescent and acute COVID-19 samples.

Grouping used clinical history reported by participants in a survey and questionnaire. This clone was picked up one time. Assay used: immunoSEQ multiplex PCR; TCRdb lists only in-frame clones, some missing. The sample carries almost 250,000 clones, around 89% recorded once. The CDR3 totals 16 residues. Trimming cost V 1 base and J 2 bases, with 14 bases left between them. Germline V gene sequence: CDR1 LNHDA, CDR2 SQIVND (reference sequence). Sequencing was carried out using PBMCs or T cells enriched from blood (not recorded which). The TCR originated in a woman younger than 45 who had recovered from COVID-19. The rearrangement joins TRBV19 to TRBJ1-2; possibly TRBD1 for D (5 bases). CDR3 nucleotides: TGTGCCAGTAGTATAGGCGGACACTACCGAAACTATGGCTACACCTTC. Its protein is CASSIGGHYRNYGYTF.